This T cell receptor (beta chain) came from a study of cytomegalovirus exposure and HLA in healthy donors. It was with 60 Vbeta and 13 Jbeta primers that the PCR ran. The authors' processing: There were some 87 million unique TCR beta chains by a later count, and some 12 million of them were shared. Assay used: immunoSEQ multiplex PCR; TCRdb lists only in-frame clones, some missing. V and J calls and clone size are given by that table; D and trimming were obtained from the DNA. The sample consists of more than 95,000 clones, about four fifths of them appearing once. As concerns this clone: The antigen is not known.

The CDR3 covers 13 residues. Germline CDR1 is LGHNA and CDR2 is YNFKEQ. Trimming pared 2 bases from V and 11 bases from J, leaving 15 bases between. Study-wide results and limits: Later examination showed HLA-associated TCR beta chains had greater clonal expansion than equally common others. One variant, a missense change in DCLRE1C, was linked in a later analysis to TCR beta V- and J-gene trimming.

The specimen was PBMCs. This chain connects TRBV4-2 to TRBJ2-5; D perhaps matches TRBD1 (6 bases). This receptor was identified in a woman between 25 and 40 years old in good health and CMV-seronegative. The CDR3 sequence is CASSQSTGLEQYF. CDR3 DNA: TGTGCCAGCAGCCAAAGTACAGGGCTTGAGCAGTACTTC.